This T cell receptor (beta chain) appears in the sequencing data of a study of T cells after yellow fever vaccination. This clonotype has a handful of counts. Germline-derived CDR1 and CDR2 are LNHNV and YYDKDF (reference sequence). This CDR3 has 11 residues. V lost 9 bases to trimming and J lost 4 bases, with 6 bases between them. Universal primer sites and UMIs were introduced during 5'RACE template-switching synthesis of TCR cDNA. TCRdb ran MiXCR on the 5' RACE reads and lists one entry per CDR3 protein. In the table there are about 74,000 distinct CDR3 sequences, about 6.6% of which are singletons.

This material consisted of CD8+ T cells sorted from PBMCs, taken less than 6 days after the first yellow fever vaccination. The chain is built from TRBV15 and TRBJ2-2; D remains ambiguous. The TCR was taken from a young man who received the YFV17D yellow fever vaccine. The CDR3, as DNA: TGTGCCACTCGCGGCACCGGGGAGCTGTTTTTT. This sequence encodes CATRGTGELFF.